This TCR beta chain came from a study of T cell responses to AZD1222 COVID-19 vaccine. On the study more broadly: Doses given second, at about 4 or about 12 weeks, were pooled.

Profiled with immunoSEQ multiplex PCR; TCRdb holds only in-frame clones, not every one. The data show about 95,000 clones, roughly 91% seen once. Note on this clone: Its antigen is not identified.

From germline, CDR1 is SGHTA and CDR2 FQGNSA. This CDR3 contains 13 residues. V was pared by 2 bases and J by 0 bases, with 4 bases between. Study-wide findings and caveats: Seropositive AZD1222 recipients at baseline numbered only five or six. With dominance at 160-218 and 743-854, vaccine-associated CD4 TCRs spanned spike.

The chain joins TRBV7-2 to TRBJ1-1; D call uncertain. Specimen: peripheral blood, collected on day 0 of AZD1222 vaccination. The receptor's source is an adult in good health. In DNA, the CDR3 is TGTGCCAGCAGCTTACACCTGAACACTGAAGCTTTCTTT. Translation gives CASSLHLNTEAFF. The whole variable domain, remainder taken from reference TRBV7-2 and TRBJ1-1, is GAGVSQSPSNKVTEKGKDVELRCDPISGHTALYWYRQSLGQGLEFLIYFQGNSAPDKSGLPSDRFSAERTGGSVSTLTIQRTQQEDSAVYLCASSLHLNTEAFFGQGTRLTVV.